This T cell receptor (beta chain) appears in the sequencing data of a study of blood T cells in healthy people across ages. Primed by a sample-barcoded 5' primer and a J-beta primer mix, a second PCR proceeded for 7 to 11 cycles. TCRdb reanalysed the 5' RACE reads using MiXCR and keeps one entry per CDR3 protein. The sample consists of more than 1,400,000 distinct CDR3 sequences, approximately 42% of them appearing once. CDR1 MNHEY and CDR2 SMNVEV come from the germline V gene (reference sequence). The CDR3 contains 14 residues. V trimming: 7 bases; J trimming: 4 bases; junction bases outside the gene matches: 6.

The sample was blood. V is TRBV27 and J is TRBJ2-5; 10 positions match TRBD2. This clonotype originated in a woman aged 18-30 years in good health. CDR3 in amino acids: CASTQAGGRETQYF. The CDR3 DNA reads TGTGCCAGCACCCAAGCGGGGGGGCGAGAGACCCAGTACTTC.